The 23 T cell receptor beta chains below were found in one sample sequenced in a study of shared clonotypes between healthy human individuals. The protocol was immunoSEQ multiplex PCR, while the TCRdb copy is restricted to in-frame clones and leaves out a portion. This sample carries 450,000 to 500,000 clones, around 73% of them seen once, and the ten largest clones take around 11%. Sequencing was done on a sample of PBMCs. The receptors come from a woman in her thirties or forties in good health. Some clones in this sample may be carry-over from other donors' samples.

Worth noting for this clone: The junction and the germline gene differ at one end; a read error may be behind it. The chain carries TRBV19 and TRBJ2-7; D is possibly TRBD1 or TRBD2 (7 bases each). Germline V lookup: CDR1 LNHDA, CDR2 SQIVND (reference sequence). CDR3 length: 14 residues. This CDR3 reads CAPPTGTKPYEQYF. The CDR3 DNA reads as TGCGCCCCCCCGACAGGGACTAAGCCCTACGAGCAGTACTTC.

This clone was detected a few times. This sequence joins TRBV5-8 and TRBJ2-1; D is ambiguous. This CDR3 contains 16 residues. V lost 1 base, J lost 2 bases, and 13 bases lay in between. CDR1 is SGHTS, CDR2 YDEGEE, per germline. This CDR3 reads CASSLYGYEAYNEQFF. The CDR3 coding sequence is TGTGCCAGCAGCTTGTATGGCTACGAAGCCTACAATGAGCAGTTCTTC.

The chain has TRBV19 and TRBJ1-5, with D unresolved. Per the germline V gene, CDR1 is LNHDA and CDR2 is SQIVND (reference sequence). This CDR3 contains 12 residues. The germline V and J ends were trimmed by 7 bases and 9 bases, with 13 bases remaining between them. The CDR3 nucleotides are TGTGCCAGTAATGGGCAGGTCGGGCCCCAGCATTTT. This encodes CASNGQVGPQHF.

This sequence joins TRBV28 and TRBJ2-2; possibly TRBD2 for D (6 bases). The CDR3 extends over 18 amino acids. Germline CDR1 reads MDHEN; CDR2 reads SYDVKM. V was shortened by 5 bases and J by 5 bases, with 24 bases between the two germline ends. For the CDR3, the DNA is TGTGCCAGCAGTCTCCTAGGTCGGGCGGAGGCGGGGACCGGGGAGCTGTTTTTT. This encodes CASSLLGRAEAGTGELFF.

Here the CDR3 reads CASSPTGVGTDTQYF. The CDR3 nucleotides read TGTGCCAGCAGCCCCACGGGAGTGGGGACAGATACGCAGTATTTT. The chain couples TRBV7-2 to TRBJ2-3, with D possibly matching TRBD2 (6 bases). V was clipped by 5 bases and J by 3 bases, with 15 bases between them. The CDR3 spans 15 residues. Germline CDR1 is SGHTA and CDR2 is FQGNSA. The whole variable domain, filled in from reference TRBV7-2 and TRBJ2-3, reads GAGVSQSPSNKVTEKGKDVELRCDPISGHTALYWYRQSLGQGLEFLIYFQGNSAPDKSGLPSDRFSAERTGGSVSTLTIQRTQQEDSAVYLCASSPTGVGTDTQYFGPGTRLTVL.

The chain combines TRBV10-2 with TRBJ2-3; 7 positions match TRBD2. In germline, CDR1 is WSHSY, CDR2 SAAADI. With V trimmed by 7 bases and J by 6 bases, 16 bases remained unmatched. CDR3 length: 16 amino acids. The CDR3 is CASTPAVAGLGDTQYF. CDR3 nucleotides: TGCGCCAGCACGCCGGCCGTAGCGGGCCTAGGGGATACGCAGTATTTT.

The chain joins TRBV6-1 to TRBJ1-2, with 8 bases lining up with TRBD1. Trimming removed 4 bases from V and 5 bases from J; junction bases left unmatched: 6. This CDR3 contains 14 residues. The germline CDR1 and CDR2 sequences are MNHNS and SASEGT. The CDR3 loop is CASSVDRGGYGYTF. The CDR3 DNA follows: TGTGCCAGCAGTGTAGACAGGGGCGGGTATGGCTACACCTTC.

V usage is TRBV6-1 and J usage is TRBJ2-4, with D hard to call. The V and J ends lost 6 bases and 3 bases respectively, with 9 bases between them. CDR1 and CDR2 from the germline V gene are MNHNS and SASEGT. The CDR3 has 13 residues. DNA for the CDR3: TGTGCCAGCAGCCTCCTCGGCAAAAACATTCAGTACTTC. Encoded protein: CASSLLGKNIQYF.

The rearrangement uses TRBV19 and TRBJ1-2; D unclear. V was trimmed by 3 bases and J by 2 bases, leaving 7 bases between them. Germline CDR1 and CDR2: LNHDA and SQIVND (reference sequence). The CDR3 totals 13 residues. The CDR3 here is CASSIARNYGYTF. The CDR3 nucleotides read TGTGCCAGTAGTATTGCCAGAAACTATGGCTACACCTTC. The full variable domain, in which reference TRBV19 and TRBJ1-2 provide the parts outside the CDR3, is DGGITQSPKYLFRKEGQNVTLSCEQNLNHDAMYWYRQDPGQGLRLIYYSQIVNDFQKGDIAEGYSVSREKKESFPLTVTSAQKNPTAFYLCASSIARNYGYTFGSGTRLTVV.

This chain uses TRBV4-3 with TRBJ1-3; D not resolved. The germline V gene has CDR1 LGHNA and CDR2 YSLEER. The V and J ends lost 4 bases and 0 bases respectively, with 10 bases between them. The CDR3 is 15 residues long. The CDR3 DNA reads TGCGCCAGCAGCCGAGAGTCGGTCTCTGGAAACACCATATATTTT. Translated: CASSRESVSGNTIYF.

This chain links TRBV5-4 with TRBJ2-1; TRBD2 is a possible D gene (6 bases). Trimming took 4 bases from V and 6 from J, leaving 14 bases between them. The germline V gene encodes CDR1 SGHNT and CDR2 YYREEE (reference sequence). This CDR3 spans 14 amino acids. CDR3 sequence: CASSPPGTFNEQFF. The DNA for the CDR3 is TGTGCCAGCAGCCCCCCCGGGACTTTCAATGAGCAGTTCTTC.

V is TRBV27 and J is TRBJ2-7, with 12 nucleotides matching TRBD2. The CDR3 spans 14 residues. V was clipped by 6 bases and J by 2 bases; unmatched bases: 2. The germline gives CDR1 MNHEY, CDR2 SMNVEV (reference sequence). The DNA of the CDR3 is TGTGCCAGCAGCCGGACTAGCGGGACCTACGAGCAGTACTTC. Translated, it gives CASSRTSGTYEQYF.

The genes are TRBV5-1 and TRBJ2-3; D remains unclear. V was clipped by 0 bases and J by 2 bases, with 10 bases between them. The CDR3 totals 15 residues. In germline, CDR1 is SGHRS, CDR2 YFSETQ. The CDR3 region is CASSLAPANTDTQYF. The CDR3 DNA sequence: TGCGCCAGCAGCTTGGCTCCAGCAAACACAGATACGCAGTATTTT.

The chain is built from TRBV11-2 and TRBJ2-5; the D is unclear. Germline V gives CDR1 SGHAT, CDR2 FQNNGV. Trimming took 5 bases from V and 5 from J, leaving 9 bases between them. This CDR3 spans 12 amino acids. CDR3 sequence reads: CASSPVRETQYF. The CDR3 DNA follows: TGTGCCAGCAGCCCCGTGAGGGAGACCCAGTACTTC.

J is TRBJ2-5 and V is TRBV15; tentatively, D is TRBD1 (6 bases). Near its end, the DNA agrees better with TRBJ2-7, so the J call may be wrong. The germline CDR1 and CDR2 sequences are LNHNV and YYDKDF (reference sequence). The CDR3 runs 15 residues. CDR3 DNA sequence: TGTGCCACCAGCAGAGAGGCTACAGGGAGCTACGAGCAGTACTTC. It yields the protein CATSREATGSYEQYF.

The rearrangement uses TRBV21-1 and TRBJ1-1; the table gives TRBD1 as D, unverified against the DNA. TRBV21-1 is described as a pseudogene. CDR3 length: 14 amino acids. This CDR3 is CASSTGQRNTEAFF. CDR3 bases: TGTGCCAGCAGCACGGGACAGCGGAACACTGAAGCTTTCTTT.

CDR3 amino acids: CASSLHRDTQYF. The CDR3 DNA sequence: TGTGCCAGCAGCCTTCACAGAGATACGCAGTATTTT. The chain joins TRBV7-9 to TRBJ2-3; D is unclear. V was trimmed by 5 bases and J by 5 bases, leaving 8 bases between them. CDR1 and CDR2 (germline): SEHNR, FQNEAQ (reference sequence). The length of the CDR3 is 12 residues.

V and J are TRBV19 and TRBJ2-2; 10 bases are shared with TRBD1. V lost 5 bases and J lost 0; bases outside the gene matches: 9. Germline CDR1 and CDR2: LNHDA and SQIVND (reference sequence). The length of the CDR3 is 18 residues. Here the CDR3 reads CASSSQAGTGANTGELFF. CDR3 coding DNA: TGTGCCAGTAGTTCCCAGGCCGGGACAGGGGCGAACACCGGGGAGCTGTTTTTT.

In its sample, this clone was seen a few times. The CDR3 DNA is TGCAGTGCTAGTGTCAACTACGAGCAGTACTTC. This sequence encodes CSASVNYEQYF. The chain employs TRBV20-1 and TRBJ2-5; D call uncertain. The end of the DNA is better explained by TRBJ2-7, so the J call may be wrong. This CDR3 is 11 amino acids long. The V gene's germline CDR1 is DFQATT and CDR2 SNEGSKA (reference sequence).

The chain couples TRBV5-1 to TRBJ2-2; the match to TRBD2 covers 7 bases. The V segment lost 5 bases and the J segment 6 bases; nucleotides outside the gene matches: 16. The CDR3 is 17 residues long. CDR1 is SGHRS and CDR2 is YFSETQ in the germline V gene. This chain's CDR3 is CASRDAGLGKYSGELFF. The CDR3 DNA is TGCGCCAGCAGAGATGCCGGACTAGGAAAATATTCCGGGGAGCTGTTTTTT.

The J gene is TRBJ2-7, the V gene TRBV10-3, with D possibly matching TRBD2 (6 bases). The CDR3 extends over 14 amino acids. Germline V gene lookup returns CDR1 ENHRY and CDR2 SYGVKD. V lost 2 bases and J lost 0, with 8 bases in between. CDR3 protein: CAISERRDSYEQYF. Here the CDR3 DNA reads TGTGCCATCAGTGAGAGGCGGGACTCCTACGAGCAGTACTTC.

The chain uses TRBV10-1 and TRBJ2-1; 7 positions agree with TRBD2. The junction had 11 bases not matched to a gene; V was cut back by 5 bases and J by 4 bases. This CDR3 comprises 16 residues. CDR1 WNHNN and CDR2 SYGVQD come from the germline V gene (reference sequence). This CDR3 reads CASSTRGEGPYNEQFF. The CDR3 DNA follows: TGCGCCAGCAGTACACGCGGGGAGGGCCCGTACAATGAGCAGTTCTTC.

The genes are TRBV19 and TRBJ1-4, with D maybe TRBD1 (5 bases). CDR3 length: 14 amino acids. Germline loops: CDR1 LNHDA, CDR2 SQIVND (reference sequence). V lost 3 bases to trimming and J lost 2 bases, with 7 bases between them. The CDR3 bases are TGTGCCAGTAGTATGGGACCGACTAATGAAAAACTGTTTTTT. It codes for CASSMGPTNEKLFF. Supplemented by reference TRBV19 and TRBJ1-4, the full variable domain reads DGGITQSPKYLFRKEGQNVTLSCEQNLNHDAMYWYRQDPGQGLRLIYYSQIVNDFQKGDIAEGYSVSREKKESFPLTVTSAQKNPTAFYLCASSMGPTNEKLFFGSGTQLSVL.